What follows are 32 T cell receptor beta chains derived from one specimen sequenced in a study of blood T cell repertoires in COVID-19. Clones were sequenced by immunoSEQ multiplex PCR, and TCRdb holds only the in-frame ones, with some missing. The sample consists of roughly 60,000 clones, 80% to 95% of them appearing once. The material sequenced was peripheral blood. These receptors all stem from a human donor in a cohort sampled during active COVID-19.

The chain has TRBV7-2 and TRBJ1-1; no firm D call. This CDR3 has 12 amino acids. Germline CDR1 reads SGHTA; CDR2 reads FQGNSA. Trimming left V 2 bases short and J 12 bases short, with 13 bases between. The CDR3 protein is CASSLSRAGSFF. The CDR3 nucleotides read TGTGCCAGCAGCTTAAGTCGCGCGGGGTCTTTCTTT.

This chain uses TRBV6-5 with TRBJ2-7, with D unresolved. The CDR3 is 13 amino acids. Trimming removed 5 bases from V and 3 bases from J, with 11 bases in between. Germline V CDR1 and CDR2: MNHEY, SVGAGI. CDR3 in amino acids: CASSPLTLYEQYF. The CDR3 nucleotides read TGTGCCAGCAGTCCCCTGACACTCTACGAGCAGTACTTC.

The V and J genes are TRBV18 and TRBJ1-5; D unclear. V was shortened by 6 bases and J by 1 base, with 7 bases between the two germline ends. The germline V gene encodes CDR1 KGHSH and CDR2 LQKENI. This CDR3 contains 13 residues. The CDR3 DNA is TGTGCCAGCTCTCCGGGGAGCAATCAGCCCCAGCATTTT. It yields the protein CASSPGSNQPQHF.

The gene calls are TRBV7-9 and TRBJ2-3; 8 nucleotides align to TRBD2. Germline trimming cut 6 bases from V and 3 bases from J; bases unmatched to any gene: 2. Germline CDR1 and CDR2: SEHNR and FQNEAQ (reference sequence). The CDR3 totals 13 residues. CDR3 nucleotides: TGTGCCAGCAGTCGCGGGGGGACAGATACGCAGTATTTT. As protein: CASSRGGTDTQYF.

The chain recombines TRBV7-6 with TRBJ2-1, with a possible D match to TRBD2 (6 bases). The CDR3 spans 13 residues. The V end was cut by 5 bases, the J end by 8 bases, with 13 bases between. Germline CDR1 and CDR2: SGHVS and FNYEAQ. The CDR3 is CASSPGTPDEQFF. The DNA for the CDR3 is TGTGCCAGCAGCCCCGGGACTCCCGATGAGCAGTTCTTC.

This chain links TRBV6-5 with TRBJ1-5; TRBD1 agrees at 7 bases. The CDR3 is made up of 14 amino acids. Germline V gene lookup returns CDR1 MNHEY and CDR2 SVGAGI. This chain's CDR3 is CAGGGLGSNQPQHF. The CDR3 DNA sequence: TGTGCAGGAGGGGGCCTAGGAAGCAATCAGCCCCAGCATTTT.

J is TRBJ1-2 and V is TRBV7-9, with TRBD1 matching 8 bases. This CDR3 contains 16 residues. Unmatched junction bases numbered 9, after V lost 3 bases and J lost 3 bases. Germline CDR1 and CDR2: SEHNR and FQNEAQ (reference sequence). This CDR3 is CASSLDRVTQYYGYTF. CDR3 sequence (DNA): TGTGCCAGCAGCTTGGACAGGGTTACCCAATACTATGGCTACACCTTC.

The J gene is TRBJ1-4, the V gene TRBV5-1; 7 bases are shared with TRBD1. Germline V gene lookup returns CDR1 SGHRS and CDR2 YFSETQ. Trimming cost V 2 bases and J 2 bases; bases outside gene matches: 0. CDR3 length equals 14 residues. DNA for the CDR3: TGCGCCAGCAGCTTAGGGGGCACTAATGAAAAACTGTTTTTT. As protein: CASSLGGTNEKLFF.

The chain joins TRBV7-9 to TRBJ1-5; D unresolved. V lost 8 bases, J lost 0 bases, and 11 bases lay in between. Looked up from germline, CDR1 is SEHNR and CDR2 is FQNEAQ (reference sequence). CDR3 length equals 14 residues. CDR3 nucleotide sequence: TGTGCCAGCTCAAGAGGAGATAGCAATCAGCCCCAGCATTTT. Its translation is CASSRGDSNQPQHF. The full variable domain, in which reference TRBV7-9 and TRBJ1-5 provide the parts outside the CDR3, is DTGVSQNPRHKITKRGQNVTFRCDPISEHNRLYWYRQTLGQGPEFLTYFQNEAQLEKSRLLSDRFSAERPKGSFSTLEIQRTEQGDSAMYLCASSRGDSNQPQHFGDGTRLSIL.

This chain joins TRBV2 and TRBJ1-1; TRBD1 might be the D (6 bases). CDR1 SNHLY and CDR2 FYNNEI come from the germline V gene. The germline V and J ends were trimmed by 10 bases and 1 base, with 13 bases remaining between them. The length of the CDR3 is 13 residues. CDR3 nucleotides: TGTGCCACCACCGGGACATGGAACACTGAAGCTTTCTTT. Protein product: CATTGTWNTEAFF.

The chain uses TRBV7-2 and TRBJ2-3; the D gene is possibly TRBD2 (6 bases). Germline CDR1 is SGHTA and CDR2 is FQGNSA. Deletions cut 6 bases from V and 2 bases from J, with 15 bases between. This CDR3 has 15 amino acids. The chain's CDR3 is CASSQVGGLTDTQYF. The CDR3 coding sequence is TGTGCCAGCAGTCAGGTGGGAGGCCTCACAGATACGCAGTATTTT. The full variable domain, in which reference TRBV7-2 and TRBJ2-3 provide the parts outside the CDR3, is GAGVSQSPSNKVTEKGKDVELRCDPISGHTALYWYRQSLGQGLEFLIYFQGNSAPDKSGLPSDRFSAERTGGSVSTLTIQRTQQEDSAVYLCASSQVGGLTDTQYFGPGTRLTVL.

The DNA of the CDR3 is TGCAGCGTGAAATCCGGCACTGAAGCTTTCTTT. It translates to CSVKSGTEAFF. The chain couples TRBV29-1 to TRBJ1-1, with unresolved D. Looked up from germline, CDR1 is SQVTM and CDR2 is ANQGSEA. Trimming stripped 6 bases from V and 4 bases from J, with 9 bases between. This CDR3 spans 11 amino acids.

The chain recombines TRBV24-1 with TRBJ2-5; 7 positions agree with TRBD2. Germline V gives CDR1 KGHDR, CDR2 SFDVKD. There are 16 residues in the CDR3. V lost 3 bases to trimming and J lost 4 bases; unmatched junction nucleotides: 10. The CDR3 loop is CATSDPPGRGVETQYF. The CDR3 region has the DNA TGTGCCACCAGTGATCCCCCAGGGAGGGGAGTAGAGACCCAGTACTTC.

The chain recombines TRBV27 with TRBJ1-2; D is unresolved. Trimming took off 2 bases at V and 0 bases at J, with 7 bases between the two ends. Germline CDR1 MNHEY, CDR2 SMNVEV (reference sequence). The CDR3 runs 14 residues. The CDR3 coding sequence is TGTGCCAGCAGTTTAAACAGAGCTAACTATGGCTACACCTTC. Its translation: CASSLNRANYGYTF.

In the case of this clone: Mismatch with germline at one junction end may stem from a read error. This chain joins TRBV30 and TRBJ1-1; unclear D gene. Per germline, CDR1 GTSNPN and CDR2 SVGIG (reference sequence). The CDR3 contains 13 residues. For the CDR3, the DNA is TGTGCCTGGAGTTTCCAGACCAACAGTGAAGCTTTCTTT. It yields the protein CAWSFQTNSEAFF.

The rearrangement joins TRBV24-1 to TRBJ2-5; possible D gene TRBD2, 6 bases. This CDR3 spans 15 amino acids. Germline V lookup: CDR1 KGHDR, CDR2 SFDVKD. V was cut by 4 bases and J by 5 bases, with 16 bases left in between. CDR3: CATSDPRDRGETQYF. The DNA of the CDR3 is TGTGCCACCAGTGACCCACGGGACCGGGGGGAGACCCAGTACTTC.

The chain recombines TRBV11-3 with TRBJ2-7, with D possibly being TRBD2 (5 bases). The V and J ends lost 7 bases and 0 bases respectively, with 13 bases between them. The CDR3 has 14 amino acids. Germline CDR1 reads SGHNT; CDR2 reads YENEEA. The CDR3 sequence is CASTGVLPSYEQYF. The DNA of the CDR3 is TGTGCCAGCACCGGGGTCCTACCCTCCTACGAGCAGTACTTC.

V and J are TRBV12-3 or TRBV12-4 and TRBJ2-7; D might be TRBD1 (6 bases). The V gene lost 8 bases and the J gene lost 5 bases, with 16 bases spanning the gap. The CDR3 extends over 13 amino acids. CDR3 nucleotide sequence: TGTGCCAGCGGAACAGGGAGAGGGGACGAGCAGTACTTC. Encoded protein: CASGTGRGDEQYF.

The CDR3 region is CASSVGVSGGWEETQYF. In DNA form, the CDR3 reads TGTGCCAGCAGCGTAGGGGTATCTGGGGGCTGGGAAGAGACCCAGTACTTC. The rearrangement joins TRBV9 to TRBJ2-5; perhaps TRBD1 as D (6 bases). Germline CDR1 and CDR2: SGDLS and YYNGEE. V was pared by 0 bases and J by 3 bases, with 18 bases between. This CDR3 has 17 residues.

The gene calls are TRBV6-5 and TRBJ2-3; TRBD1 might be the D (5 bases). V was clipped by 0 bases and J by 4 bases, with 11 bases between them. The CDR3 runs 15 residues. CDR1 MNHEY and CDR2 SVGAGI come from the germline V gene. CDR3: CASSYSAGLADTQYF. CDR3 sequence (DNA): TGTGCCAGCAGTTACTCGGCAGGGCTCGCAGATACGCAGTATTTT.

The chain uses TRBV27 and TRBJ2-3, with 10 bases fitting TRBD2. The germline V gene encodes CDR1 MNHEY and CDR2 SMNVEV (reference sequence). The CDR3 spans 15 residues. V was pared by 3 bases and J by 1 base, with 1 base of the junction left unmatched. The CDR3 loop reads CASSLGTSGTDTQYF. DNA of the CDR3: TGTGCCAGCAGTTTGGGGACTAGCGGCACAGATACGCAGTATTTT.

The chain combines TRBV19 with TRBJ2-3, with D possibly being TRBD2 (5 bases). There are 14 residues in the CDR3. The germline CDR1 and CDR2 sequences are LNHDA and SQIVND (reference sequence). V shed 4 bases and J shed 0 bases, with 8 bases lying between them. The CDR3 DNA follows: TGTGCCAGTAGTAGTCAGCGGAGCACAGATACGCAGTATTTT. This sequence encodes CASSSQRSTDTQYF. The full variable domain, rest sourced from reference TRBV19 and TRBJ2-3, is DGGITQSPKYLFRKEGQNVTLSCEQNLNHDAMYWYRQDPGQGLRLIYYSQIVNDFQKGDIAEGYSVSREKKESFPLTVTSAQKNPTAFYLCASSSQRSTDTQYFGPGTRLTVL.

The chain joins TRBV18 to TRBJ2-1, with D possibly TRBD1 on 6 matching bases. V shed 1 base and J shed 6 bases, with 10 bases lying between them. Germline CDR1 and CDR2: KGHSH and LQKENI. The CDR3 runs to 14 residues. In DNA, the CDR3 is TGTGCCAGCTCACCACGACAACAGGGCAATGAGCAGTTCTTC. Its translation: CASSPRQQGNEQFF.

This chain uses TRBV15 with TRBJ2-7; 7 nucleotides match TRBD1. There are 16 residues in the CDR3. CDR1 LNHNV and CDR2 YYDKDF come from the germline V gene (reference sequence). With V trimmed by 0 bases and J by 4 bases, 9 bases remained unmatched. The CDR3 region has the DNA TGTGCCACCAGCAGAGACTACAGGGGATCCGGGTACGAGCAGTACTTC. Translated: CATSRDYRGSGYEQYF.

V is TRBV27 and J is TRBJ2-5; TRBD1 agrees at 8 bases. Germline V CDR1 and CDR2: MNHEY, SMNVEV (reference sequence). This CDR3 is built from 18 residues. V trimming: 3 bases; J trimming: 2 bases; junction bases outside the gene matches: 14. This CDR3 is CASSFREPRTGTQETQYF. CDR3 in DNA: TGTGCCAGCAGTTTTAGAGAGCCAAGGACAGGGACTCAAGAGACCCAGTACTTC.

This clone is a singleton in its sample. This chain uses TRBV12-3 or TRBV12-4 with TRBJ2-1; D might be TRBD1 (5 bases). The CDR3 spans 13 residues. V was shortened by 2 bases and J by 11 bases, with 13 bases between the two germline ends. For the CDR3, the DNA is TGTGCCAGCAGTTTACTAGGGGCCGACAAGCAGTTCTTC. Protein product: CASSLLGADKQFF.

The CDR3 sequence: CASSPYRLQGNEQFF. The CDR3 coding sequence is TGTGCCAGCAGTCCCTACCGGCTACAGGGGAATGAGCAGTTCTTC. The chain is built from TRBV6-5 and TRBJ2-1; 7 bases map to TRBD1. The CDR3 runs to 15 residues. Losses at the gene ends were 5 bases for V and 7 bases for J; bases not matched to a gene: 11. Per the germline V gene, CDR1 is MNHEY and CDR2 is SVGAGI.

This clone was seen a single time. The J gene is TRBJ2-7, the V gene TRBV5-1, with TRBD1 matching 7 bases. The ends lost 4 bases at V and 5 bases at J; junction bases unmatched: 12. The CDR3 is 15 residues long. Germline V gene sequence: CDR1 SGHRS, CDR2 YFSETQ. This chain's CDR3 is CASSLGTVQGNEQYF. CDR3 DNA: TGCGCCAGCAGCCTCGGGACAGTTCAGGGGAACGAGCAGTACTTC.

The chain links TRBV5-6 to TRBJ2-3; D gene ambiguous. CDR3 length: 15 residues. The germline V gene has CDR1 SGHDT and CDR2 YYEEEE. Trimming took 5 bases from V and 6 from J, leaving 19 bases between them. The CDR3 nucleotides are TGTGCCAGCAGTACACTTAGCTGGTCGAGGGATACGCAGTATTTT. This translates into CASSTLSWSRDTQYF.

This clone was counted a single time. This sequence joins TRBV7-3 and TRBJ2-1; 8 nucleotides align to TRBD2. This CDR3 has 15 amino acids. With V trimmed by 5 bases and J by 5 bases, 8 bases remained unmatched. The germline V gene has CDR1 SGHTA and CDR2 FQGTGA. The CDR3 region has the DNA TGTGCCAGCAGCCAAGGGACTAGTCACCACAATGAGCAGTTCTTC. This gives the protein CASSQGTSHHNEQFF. Drawing the rest from reference TRBV7-3 and TRBJ2-1, the complete variable domain is GAGVSQTPSNKVTEKGKYVELRCDPISGHTALYWYRQSLGQGPEFLIYFQGTGAADDSGLPNDRFFAVRPEGSVSTLKIQRTERGDSAVYLCASSQGTSHHNEQFFGPGTRLTVL.

V usage is TRBV7-9 and J usage is TRBJ1-3; D unresolved. V dropped 11 bases and J dropped 4 bases, with 9 bases sitting between them. The V gene's germline CDR1 is SEHNR and CDR2 FQNEAQ (reference sequence). The CDR3 has 11 amino acids. The CDR3 spells CAARGGNTIYF. DNA of the CDR3: TGTGCCGCCCGGGGAGGAAACACCATATATTTT.

The genes are TRBV12-3 or TRBV12-4 and TRBJ2-3, with 10 bases identical to TRBD2. There are 13 residues in the CDR3. With V trimmed by 8 bases and J by 4 bases, 3 bases remained unmatched. The CDR3 protein is CASLAGVPDTQYF. DNA of the CDR3: TGTGCCAGCCTAGCGGGAGTTCCAGATACGCAGTATTTT.